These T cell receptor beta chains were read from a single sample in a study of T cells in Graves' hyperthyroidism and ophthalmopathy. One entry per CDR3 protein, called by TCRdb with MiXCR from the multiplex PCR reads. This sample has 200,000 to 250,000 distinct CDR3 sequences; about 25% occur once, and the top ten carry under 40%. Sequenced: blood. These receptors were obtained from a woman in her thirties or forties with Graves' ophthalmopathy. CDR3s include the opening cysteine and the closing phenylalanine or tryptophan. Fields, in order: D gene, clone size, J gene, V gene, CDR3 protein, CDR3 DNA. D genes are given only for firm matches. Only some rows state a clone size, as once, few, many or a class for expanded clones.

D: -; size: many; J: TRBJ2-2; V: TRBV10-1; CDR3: CASSESRQELFF; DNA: TGCGCCAGCAGTGAGTCAAGACAGGAGCTGTTTTTT
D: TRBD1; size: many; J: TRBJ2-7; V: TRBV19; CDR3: CASKGQGTYEQYF; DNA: TGTGCCAGTAAGGGACAGGGAACCTACGAGCAGTACTTC
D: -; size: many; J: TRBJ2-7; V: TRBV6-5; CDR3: CASSSTRDYEQYF; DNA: TGTGCCAGCAGTTCCACTAGGGACTACGAGCAGTACTTC
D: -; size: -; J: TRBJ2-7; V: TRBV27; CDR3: CASSFRGGQAEQYF; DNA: TGTGCCAGCAGTTTTCGAGGGGGGCAGGCCGAGCAGTACTTC
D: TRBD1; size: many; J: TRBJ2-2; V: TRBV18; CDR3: CASSPRTGENTGELFF; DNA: TGTGCCAGCTCACCACGGACAGGGGAGAACACCGGGGAGCTGTTTTTT
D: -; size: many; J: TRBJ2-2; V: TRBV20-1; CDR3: CSARDDWAINTGELFF; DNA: TGCAGTGCTAGAGACGACTGGGCTATCAACACCGGGGAGCTGTTTTTT
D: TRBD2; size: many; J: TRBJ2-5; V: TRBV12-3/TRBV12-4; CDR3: CASSSYQREGIETQYF; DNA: TGTGCCAGCAGTTCCTACCAGCGGGAGGGGATAGAGACCCAGTACTTC
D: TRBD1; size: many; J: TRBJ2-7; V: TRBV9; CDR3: CASSASGTGAYEQYF; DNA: TGTGCCAGCAGCGCCTCCGGGACAGGGGCTTACGAGCAGTACTTC
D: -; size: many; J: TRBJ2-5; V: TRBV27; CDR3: CASRPDHRQETQYF; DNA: TGTGCCAGCAGGCCAGACCACCGCCAAGAGACCCAGTACTTC
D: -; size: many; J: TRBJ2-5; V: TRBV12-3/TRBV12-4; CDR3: CASSLQHQEETQYF; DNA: TGTGCCAGCAGTTTACAACACCAAGAAGAGACCCAGTACTTC
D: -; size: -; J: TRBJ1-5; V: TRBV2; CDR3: CASSGGGRVTQPQHF; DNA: TGTGCCAGCAGTGGGGGGGGGCGTGTAACGCAGCCCCAGCATTTT
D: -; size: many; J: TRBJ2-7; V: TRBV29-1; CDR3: CSVEVGKGVLYEQYF; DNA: TGCAGCGTTGAAGTAGGGAAGGGGGTTTTGTACGAGCAGTACTTC
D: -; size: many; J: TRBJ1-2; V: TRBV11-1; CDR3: CASSLPRRGPGNYGYTF; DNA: TGTGCCAGCAGCCTCCCCCGTCGGGGGCCTGGTAACTATGGCTACACCTTC
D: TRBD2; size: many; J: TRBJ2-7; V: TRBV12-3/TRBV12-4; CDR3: CASSSFLAGVFYEQYF; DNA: TGTGCCAGCAGTTCCTTCCTAGCGGGAGTCTTCTACGAGCAGTACTTC
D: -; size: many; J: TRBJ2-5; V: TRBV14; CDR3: CASSQVRGAQETQYF; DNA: TGTGCCAGCAGCCAAGTTAGGGGGGCCCAAGAGACCCAGTACTTC
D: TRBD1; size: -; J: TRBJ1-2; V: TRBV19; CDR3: CASSIPIIGGYGYNF; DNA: TGTGCCAGTAGTATCCCCATCATAGGGGGCTATGGCTACAACTTC